This T cell receptor beta chain was found in a study of blood T cell repertoires in COVID-19. Using immunoSEQ multiplex PCR, the repertoire was profiled, and TCRdb retains in-frame clones only, with some absent. The data hold about 95,000 clones, with around 87% observed a single time. The sequencing sample was made of peripheral blood. The clonotype comes from a human donor in a cohort sampled during active COVID-19.

The CDR3 here is CASRGGVSPAYNEQFF. For the CDR3, the DNA is TGTGCCAGCAGGGGCGGGGTCTCCCCGGCCTACAATGAGCAGTTCTTC. The chain carries TRBV2 and TRBJ2-1; D perhaps matches TRBD2 (6 bases). Germline lookup yields CDR1 SNHLY and CDR2 FYNNEI. This CDR3 is built from 16 residues. Trimming shortened V by 6 bases and J by 2 bases, and 17 bases separated the two germline ends.